This T cell receptor (beta chain) emerged from a study of monozygotic twins with inflammatory bowel disease. The CDR3 spans 12 residues. Germline V gene sequence: CDR1 LGHDT, CDR2 YNNKEL (reference sequence). Addition of UMIs with a 6-nucleotide sample barcode was achieved by template switching. From its re-call of the 5' RACE reads, TCRdb lists each CDR3 protein once, without DNA. The sample yields about 210,000 distinct CDR3 sequences, of which the top ten take up 6% to 9%. The receptor was derived from a human donor with ulcerative colitis or Crohn's disease, or a healthy co-twin of an affected twin (not recorded which). The V gene is TRBV3-1, the J gene TRBJ1-2. Sequenced material: blood. CDR3 protein: CASSRESYGYTF.